Each of the 30 T cell receptor beta chains below was sequenced from the same sample in a study of identical twins. TCRdb redid the calling of the 5' RACE reads with MiXCR, one entry per CDR3 protein. Found here are hundreds of thousands of distinct CDR3 sequences, less than 7% of them singletons; the top ten hold around 1.9%. The sequencing input was naive T cells sorted from blood. The receptors were sampled from a man between 18 and 35 years old in good health.

The chain is built from TRBV28 and TRBJ2-7; 9 bases agree with TRBD1. Germline V gene data show CDR1 as MDHEN and CDR2 as SYDVKM. V shed 11 bases and J 3 bases; nucleotides not matched to a gene: 5. There are 12 residues in the CDR3. The CDR3 reads CAGGQGDYEQYF. The CDR3, as DNA: TGTGCCGGGGGACAGGGAGACTACGAGCAGTACTTC.

This clonotype was seen a handful of times. The chain joins TRBV5-1 to TRBJ2-1; 8 nucleotides line up with TRBD1. The CDR3 is 15 residues long. Germline loops: CDR1 SGHRS, CDR2 YFSETQ. Trimming took 4 bases from V and 6 from J; bases not matched to a gene: 9. In nucleotides, the CDR3 is TGCGCCAGCAGCCCCCCAGGGGGCGTTTTCAATGAGCAGTTCTTC. Its protein product is CASSPPGGVFNEQFF.

The chain is built from TRBV2 and TRBJ2-7, with TRBD2 matching over 7 bases. V was clipped by 8 bases and J by 2 bases; unmatched bases: 12. The CDR3 is made up of 15 amino acids. In germline, CDR1 is SNHLY, CDR2 FYNNEI. CDR3 amino acids: CASYRGRAPTYEQYV. In DNA form, the CDR3 reads TGTGCCAGCTATCGGGGGAGGGCACCCACCTACGAGCAGTACGTC.

Only a few counts were recorded for this clonotype. The CDR3 DNA follows: TGCGCCAGCAGCCAAGATGATGACGGCACAGATACGCAGTATTTT. Protein product: CASSQDDDGTDTQYF. The chain uses TRBV4-3 and TRBJ2-3; D remains ambiguous. CDR3 size: 15 residues. Trimming pared 0 bases from V and 1 base from J, leaving 8 bases between. Germline V gene data show CDR1 as LGHNA and CDR2 as YSLEER.

The rearrangement joins TRBV2 to TRBJ2-4, with D perhaps TRBD2 (5 bases). Between the trimmed V and J ends, which lost 5 bases and 1 base, there was a span of 18 bases. The CDR3 is made up of 17 amino acids. Looked up from germline, CDR1 is SNHLY and CDR2 is FYNNEI. The CDR3 DNA reads as TGTGCCAGCAGTAAACTAGAGATTAGCACTGCCAAAAACATTCAGTACTTC. Translating it yields CASSKLEISTAKNIQYF.

This clonotype was seen many times. The rearrangement joins TRBV6-2 or TRBV6-3 to TRBJ2-1, with TRBD2 identical over 16 bases. CDR1 is MNHEY, CDR2 SVGEGT, per germline. V shed 6 bases and J 3 bases; nucleotides not matched to a gene: 8. CDR3 size: 18 residues. CDR3 nucleotides: TGTGCCAGCAGACCCCCGGGACTAGCGGGAGGGGGCTACAATGAGCAGTTCTTC. It yields the protein CASRPPGLAGGGYNEQFF.

The chain couples TRBV5-1 to TRBJ2-3; D unresolved. The CDR3 consists of 15 residues. V lost 3 bases to trimming and J lost 5 bases, with 16 bases between them. The germline V gene has CDR1 SGHRS and CDR2 YFSETQ. The CDR3 loop is CASSSADVAQDTQYF. CDR3 sequence (DNA): TGCGCCAGCAGCTCGGCAGACGTAGCACAAGATACGCAGTATTTT.

Many counts were recorded for this clonotype. The junction departs from the called germline gene at one end, perhaps through a read error. V is TRBV12-3 or TRBV12-4 and J is TRBJ2-1; TRBD2 agrees at 8 bases. CDR3 size: 12 residues. This chain's CDR3 is CASRLAGNPQFF. CDR3 nucleotide sequence: TGTGCCAGCAGATTAGCGGGAAACCCGCAGTTCTTC.

At least ten counts were recorded for this clonotype. The V gene is TRBV25-1, the J gene TRBJ1-2; D gene uncertain. The germline V gene encodes CDR1 MGHDK and CDR2 SYGVNS. The CDR3 has 15 residues. V dropped 3 bases and J dropped 10 bases, with 21 bases sitting between them. In nucleotides, the CDR3 is TGTGCCAGCAGTGAGTTGGGGAACAACTTAAAGTACTACACCTTC. Its protein product is CASSELGNNLKYYTF.

This clonotype was counted at least ten times. The chain has TRBV5-6 and TRBJ2-1; TRBD2 aligns across 11 bases. Germline assignment: CDR1 SGHDT and CDR2 YYEEEE. CDR3 length equals 15 residues. V was pared by 2 bases and J by 7 bases, with 5 bases of the junction left unmatched. The CDR3 loop is CASSFRGLAVNEQFF. In DNA, the CDR3 is TGTGCCAGCAGCTTCAGGGGACTAGCGGTAAATGAGCAGTTCTTC.

This clonotype was recorded at least ten times. This chain uses TRBV12-3 or TRBV12-4 with TRBJ2-5; 9 bases map to TRBD1. J lost 9 bases, V lost 6 bases, and 14 bases had no gene match. CDR3 size: 15 residues. The CDR3 region has the DNA TGTGCCAGCAGCCTTGCCGGGACAGGGTTTGCGCCCCAGTACTTC. Translated: CASSLAGTGFAPQYF.

This clonotype was observed a few times. The chain uses TRBV4-3 and TRBJ2-5, with 7 bases lining up with TRBD2. With 1 base clipped from V and 5 bases from J, the junction kept 16 bases outside the gene matches. CDR1 LGHNA and CDR2 YSLEER come from the germline V gene. The CDR3 spans 18 residues. The CDR3 spells CASSQGGRAGDFWETQYF. In DNA form, the CDR3 reads TGCGCCAGCAGCCAAGGGGGTAGGGCGGGAGACTTTTGGGAGACCCAGTACTTC.

This clonotype was seen at least ten times. This chain uses TRBV20-1 with TRBJ2-1; 12 bases agree with TRBD2. From germline, CDR1 is DFQATT and CDR2 SNEGSKA (reference sequence). V was pared by 0 bases and J by 9 bases, with 15 bases of the junction left unmatched. The CDR3 loop spans 18 amino acids. This CDR3 reads CSARDLSVAGLAGVEQFF. The CDR3 nucleotides read TGCAGTGCTAGAGATTTATCGGTTGCGGGACTAGCGGGTGTTGAGCAGTTCTTC.

This clonotype was seen many times. The J gene is TRBJ2-5, the V gene TRBV27; the D gene is possibly TRBD2 (6 bases). Trimming cost V 2 bases and J 5 bases, with 15 bases left between them. This CDR3 region has 15 residues. Germline values: CDR1 MNHEY, CDR2 SMNVEV (reference sequence). The CDR3 spells CASSLGVGGSETQYF. The CDR3 DNA is TGTGCCAGCAGTTTAGGGGTCGGGGGTAGTGAGACCCAGTACTTC.

A few counts support this clonotype. The CDR3 DNA reads as TGTGCCAGCAGCCCTTCTTATGAAAAACTGTTTTTT. Residues: CASSPSYEKLFF. The chain combines TRBV5-5 with TRBJ1-4, with no clear D. This CDR3 spans 12 amino acids. V was shortened by 4 bases and J by 6 bases, with 7 bases between the two germline ends. CDR1 SGHKS and CDR2 YYEKEE come from the germline V gene (reference sequence).

The sample holds a few counts of this clonotype. This sequence joins TRBV6-1 and TRBJ2-7; D is possibly TRBD2 (5 bases). The V gene's germline CDR1 is MNHNS and CDR2 SASEGT. Trimming pared 7 bases from V and 3 bases from J, leaving 13 bases between. There are 13 residues in the CDR3. DNA for the CDR3: TGTGCCAGCACCACGACTATAGGCTACGAGCAGTACTTC. Translating it yields CASTTTIGYEQYF.

This clonotype has a count of ten or more. The chain carries TRBV29-1 and TRBJ2-7, with D possibly TRBD1 on 5 matching bases. This CDR3 has 12 residues. Germline V lookup: CDR1 SQVTM, CDR2 ANQGSEA. V gave up 1 base and J gave up 5 bases, with 9 bases separating them. DNA for the CDR3: TGCAGCGTTGAAGGACAGCCCCACGAGCAGTACTTC. It encodes CSVEGQPHEQYF.

This clonotype has ten or more counts. The genes are TRBV29-1 and TRBJ2-2, with D unresolved. The CDR3 is 13 amino acids. CDR1 SQVTM and CDR2 ANQGSEA come from the germline V gene. The V end lost 4 bases, the J end lost 3 bases, and 9 bases lay between the germline ends. The CDR3: CSVVGLHTGELFF. CDR3 bases: TGCAGCGTTGTTGGCCTACACACCGGGGAGCTGTTTTTT.

This clonotype has at least ten counts. The chain has TRBV4-3 and TRBJ2-5; maybe TRBD2 (5 bases). Germline-derived CDR1 and CDR2 are LGHNA and YSLEER. V lost 0 bases and J lost 2, with 13 bases in between. This CDR3 region has 16 residues. The CDR3 DNA reads as TGCGCCAGCAGCCAAGACATTGCCAGCGGACAAGAGACCCAGTACTTC. Protein: CASSQDIASGQETQYF.

This clonotype has more than one count but fewer than ten. V gene TRBV5-1 combines with J gene TRBJ1-2; D not resolved. Germline V gene sequence: CDR1 SGHRS, CDR2 YFSETQ. The CDR3 loop spans 14 amino acids. Trimming shortened V by 4 bases and J by 6 bases, and 16 bases separated the two germline ends. The CDR3 DNA follows: TGCGCCAGCAGCCCCCTAGGGCGCTGGGATGGCTACACCTTC. The encoded protein is CASSPLGRWDGYTF.

This clonotype has just a few counts. The chain employs TRBV20-1 and TRBJ2-3; 11 bases align to TRBD2. The germline V gene encodes CDR1 DFQATT and CDR2 SNEGSKA (reference sequence). The ends lost 4 bases at V and 6 bases at J; junction bases unmatched: 12. There are 16 residues in the CDR3. The CDR3 here is CSATSPGASGRDTQYF. The CDR3 region has the DNA TGCAGTGCTACCTCCCCGGGGGCTAGCGGGAGGGATACGCAGTATTTT.

This clonotype was found a few times. This CDR3 reads CASSHRGTYNEQFF. In nucleotides, the CDR3 is TGTGCCAGCAGCCATCGGGGGACCTACAATGAGCAGTTCTTC. This chain connects TRBV3-1 to TRBJ2-1, with a possible D match to TRBD2 (6 bases). There are 14 residues in the CDR3. Germline V lookup: CDR1 LGHDT, CDR2 YNNKEL (reference sequence). Trimming pared 3 bases from V and 2 bases from J, leaving 8 bases between.

A word on this clonotype: This may be a read error: a much more frequent sequence differs by one nucleotide. The missing conserved phenylalanine or tryptophan at the end of this CDR3 makes a read error likely. V is TRBV7-8 and J is TRBJ2-1; D is unclear. V dropped 0 bases and J dropped 2 bases, with 11 bases sitting between them. The CDR3 extends over 16 amino acids. Looked up from germline, CDR1 is SGHVS and CDR2 is FQNEAQ. The CDR3 sequence: CASSLAFAETYNEQFC. CDR3 bases: TGTGCCAGCAGCTTAGCGTTTGCGGAAACCTACAATGAGCAGTTCTGC.

This clonotype was seen repeatedly, ten times or more. This chain joins TRBV20-1 and TRBJ2-1; TRBD2 is a possible D gene (6 bases). CDR3 length: 14 residues. V was clipped by 1 base and J by 4 bases, with 11 bases between them. Germline loops: CDR1 DFQATT, CDR2 SNEGSKA (reference sequence). CDR3 loop: CSARAGVYYNEQFF. DNA for the CDR3: TGCAGTGCTAGAGCGGGAGTGTATTACAATGAGCAGTTCTTC.

This clonotype was seen at least ten times. V and J are TRBV20-1 and TRBJ2-7; 12 bases line up with TRBD1. CDR1 and CDR2 from the germline V gene are DFQATT and SNEGSKA (reference sequence). The CDR3 spans 13 residues. J gave up 4 bases and V 7 bases, and 5 bases lay outside the gene matches. CDR3 DNA: TGCAGTGGTCCGGGACAGGGGGCTTACGAGCAGTACTTC. Translation gives CSGPGQGAYEQYF.

This clonotype appeared many times. This chain connects TRBV20-1 to TRBJ2-1; 7 nucleotides match TRBD2. The germline gives CDR1 DFQATT, CDR2 SNEGSKA (reference sequence). J was trimmed by 5 bases and V by 6 bases; bases with no gene match: 7. The CDR3 is made up of 13 amino acids. CDR3 sequence: CSASSGNHNEQFF. DNA of the CDR3: TGCAGTGCGTCGAGCGGGAATCACAATGAGCAGTTCTTC.

This clonotype has a count of ten or more. The chain's CDR3 is CASSSPSSGGYNEQFF. Written as DNA, the CDR3 is TGTGCCAGCAGCTCCCCGTCTAGCGGCGGATACAATGAGCAGTTCTTC. The V gene is TRBV7-9, the J gene TRBJ2-1; 7 bases are a match to TRBD2. V shed 4 bases, J shed 4 bases, and the junction held 10 bases outside the gene matches. Germline V gene sequence: CDR1 SEHNR, CDR2 FQNEAQ (reference sequence). This CDR3 is 16 amino acids long.

The genes are TRBV27 and TRBJ2-1, with D perhaps matching TRBD2 (5 bases). The germline V gene has CDR1 MNHEY and CDR2 SMNVEV (reference sequence). Trimming shortened V by 6 bases and J by 4 bases, and 19 bases separated the two germline ends. The CDR3 contains 16 residues. CDR3 coding DNA: TGTGCCAGCAGCTTCGGCGGTGCCGGGGTATACAATGAGCAGTTCTTC. Translated: CASSFGGAGVYNEQFF.

The rearrangement uses TRBV7-9 and TRBJ2-2, with D unclear. Trimming removed 5 bases at V and 4 bases at J, with 8 bases between. The germline CDR1 and CDR2 sequences are SEHNR and FQNEAQ (reference sequence). CDR3 length equals 13 residues. The DNA of the CDR3 is TGTGCCAGCAGCCCCCACCTCACCGGGGAGCTGTTTTTT. Amino acids: CASSPHLTGELFF.

This clonotype was picked up a small number of times. Written as DNA, the CDR3 is TGTGCCAGCACCAAGGGGGGAACCGGGACTAGCGGAATAGCCAAAAACATTCAGTACTTC. It translates to CASTKGGTGTSGIAKNIQYF. The gene calls are TRBV27 and TRBJ2-4; 11 nucleotides line up with TRBD2. CDR3 size: 20 residues. Germline V gene sequence: CDR1 MNHEY, CDR2 SMNVEV (reference sequence). The ends lost 7 bases at V and 0 bases at J; junction bases unmatched: 17.